A single sample gave rise to the 29 T cell receptor beta chains below, sequenced in a study of blood T cell repertoires in COVID-19. TCRdb's copy holds only in-frame clones and misses some; the assay was immunoSEQ multiplex PCR. The repertoire holds under 250,000 clones, with about 80% as singletons. Sequenced material: peripheral blood. These receptors originate from a man older than 75 with acute or convalescent COVID-19.

This sequence joins TRBV6-5 and TRBJ1-2, with 9 bases fitting TRBD1. The germline V gene has CDR1 MNHEY and CDR2 SVGAGI. The CDR3 is 13 amino acids. Trimming took 7 bases from V and 6 from J; bases not matched to a gene: 6. This CDR3 reads CASTFRDRDGYTF. The CDR3 region has the DNA TGTGCCAGCACGTTCCGGGACAGGGATGGCTACACCTTC.

V gene TRBV4-2 combines with J gene TRBJ2-2, with D possibly being TRBD1 (6 bases). The CDR3 contains 17 residues. The V end was cut by 0 bases, the J end by 3 bases, with 14 bases between. From germline, CDR1 is LGHNA and CDR2 YNFKEQ. This CDR3 reads CASSQEKRGSYTGELFF. DNA of the CDR3: TGTGCCAGCAGCCAAGAGAAGAGGGGGTCTTACACCGGGGAGCTGTTTTTT.

The chain recombines TRBV6-1 with TRBJ1-5, with D possibly matching TRBD1 (5 bases). Germline loops: CDR1 MNHNS, CDR2 SASEGT. This CDR3 region has 15 residues. Between the trimmed V and J ends, which lost 2 bases and 0 bases, there was a span of 8 bases. CDR3 DNA: TGTGCCAGCAGTGAAACACAGGTTAGCAATCAGCCCCAGCATTTT. As protein: CASSETQVSNQPQHF.

This chain joins TRBV19 and TRBJ1-5; D gene unclear. V was shortened by 6 bases and J by 0 bases, with 12 bases between the two germline ends. Germline-derived CDR1 and CDR2 are LNHDA and SQIVND (reference sequence). This CDR3 spans 15 amino acids. The CDR3 nucleotides are TGTGCCAGTAGGATGTACACAGCTAGCAATCAGCCCCAGCATTTT. It codes for CASRMYTASNQPQHF.

The chain joins TRBV7-9 to TRBJ1-3; no clear D gene. Per the germline V gene, CDR1 is SEHNR and CDR2 is FQNEAQ (reference sequence). The CDR3 spans 15 residues. Trimming left V 5 bases short and J 0 bases short, with 11 bases between. The CDR3 is CASSPRRGSGNTIYF. CDR3 sequence (DNA): TGTGCCAGCAGCCCTAGGCGGGGCTCTGGAAACACCATATATTTT.

The chain recombines TRBV2 with TRBJ1-1, with D perhaps TRBD1 (5 bases). V dropped 5 bases and J dropped 0 bases, with 10 bases sitting between them. The CDR3 length is 14 residues. The germline V gene encodes CDR1 SNHLY and CDR2 FYNNEI. The CDR3 here is CASSLTVLNTEAFF. In DNA form, the CDR3 reads TGTGCCAGCAGTTTGACAGTGTTGAACACTGAAGCTTTCTTT.

This sequence joins TRBV19 and TRBJ1-5; 8 nucleotides align to TRBD1. V lost 6 bases and J lost 3; bases outside the gene matches: 4. This CDR3 contains 14 residues. Germline V lookup: CDR1 LNHDA, CDR2 SQIVND (reference sequence). As DNA, the CDR3 is TGTGCCAGTAGGACACAGGGGGACAATCAGCCCCAGCATTTT. Translating gives CASRTQGDNQPQHF. The full variable domain, its missing parts supplied by reference TRBV19 and TRBJ1-5, is DGGITQSPKYLFRKEGQNVTLSCEQNLNHDAMYWYRQDPGQGLRLIYYSQIVNDFQKGDIAEGYSVSREKKESFPLTVTSAQKNPTAFYLCASRTQGDNQPQHFGDGTRLSIL.

This rearrangement joins TRBV5-6 to TRBJ1-3, with a possible D match to TRBD1 (6 bases). The CDR3 runs 14 residues. The V and J ends lost 6 bases and 3 bases respectively, with 13 bases between them. Germline loops: CDR1 SGHDT, CDR2 YYEEEE. CDR3 region: CASNSRGRGNTIYF. CDR3 nucleotide sequence: TGTGCCAGCAACTCCAGGGGCCGTGGAAACACCATATATTTT. Combining the CDR3 with reference TRBV5-6 and TRBJ1-3 gives the whole variable domain DAGVTQSPTHLIKTRGQQVTLRCSPKSGHDTVSWYQQALGQGPQFIFQYYEEEERQRGNFPDRFSGHQFPNYSSELNVNALLLGDSALYLCASNSRGRGNTIYFGEGSWLTVV.

The chain uses TRBV12-5 and TRBJ1-1; TRBD1 aligns across 12 bases. The CDR3 extends over 17 amino acids. CDR1 is LGHNT, CDR2 FRNRAP, per germline. J gave up 3 bases and V 0 bases, and 5 bases lay outside the gene matches. The chain's CDR3 is CASGLVYWDRGHTEAFF. The CDR3 coding sequence is TGTGCTAGTGGTTTGGTTTATTGGGACAGGGGGCACACTGAAGCTTTCTTT. The whole variable domain, filled in from reference TRBV12-5 and TRBJ1-1, reads DARVTQTPRHKVTEMGQEVTMRCQPILGHNTVFWYRQTMMQGLELLAYFRNRAPLDDSGMPKDRFSAEMPDATLATLKIQPSEPRDSAVYFCASGLVYWDRGHTEAFFGQGTRLTVV.

This chain links TRBV27 with TRBJ1-5; D may be TRBD1 (5 bases). This CDR3 contains 14 residues. V was shortened by 2 bases and J by 5 bases, with 10 bases between the two germline ends. Germline V gene data show CDR1 as MNHEY and CDR2 as SMNVEV (reference sequence). The CDR3 is CASSLKGRDQPQHF. CDR3 nucleotide sequence: TGTGCCAGCAGTTTAAAGGGCAGGGATCAGCCCCAGCATTTT.

This sequence joins TRBV9 and TRBJ2-4; maybe TRBD1 (6 bases). CDR1 is SGDLS, CDR2 YYNGEE, per germline. Deletions cut 6 bases from V and 8 bases from J, with 21 bases between. This CDR3 contains 15 residues. Here the CDR3 reads CASTHRDNPFDIQYF. The CDR3, as DNA: TGTGCCAGCACCCACCGGGACAACCCTTTCGACATTCAGTACTTC.

V and J are TRBV7-7 and TRBJ2-2; the match to TRBD1 covers 9 bases. The CDR3 is made up of 16 amino acids. Per germline, CDR1 SSHAT and CDR2 FNYEAQ (reference sequence). V was pared by 5 bases and J by 4 bases, with 8 bases of the junction left unmatched. This CDR3 reads CASSPGGQGGTGELFF. The CDR3 nucleotides read TGTGCCAGCAGCCCAGGGGGACAGGGTGGCACCGGGGAGCTGTTTTTT.

The gene calls are TRBV6-5 and TRBJ2-7; D unresolved. The CDR3 runs 13 residues. V shed 8 bases and J shed 3 bases, with 14 bases lying between them. Per germline, CDR1 MNHEY and CDR2 SVGAGI. CDR3 in amino acids: CASQRGRGYEQYF. The CDR3 DNA is TGTGCCAGCCAGCGCGGCAGAGGCTACGAGCAGTACTTC.

The gene calls are TRBV2 and TRBJ2-4, with no clear D. The CDR3 spans 17 residues. The germline gives CDR1 SNHLY, CDR2 FYNNEI. V dropped 5 bases and J dropped 0 bases, with 17 bases sitting between them. In DNA form, the CDR3 reads TGTGCCAGCAGTTCCAATCCTGGCTCTCTAGCCAAAAACATTCAGTACTTC. It translates to CASSSNPGSLAKNIQYF.

This clone was seen once. DNA for the CDR3: TGTGCCAGCAGCTTGGGTGTCCTCTCCTACAATGAGCAGTTCTTC. Translated: CASSLGVLSYNEQFF. This chain uses TRBV5-6 with TRBJ2-1; D ambiguous. V was trimmed by 0 bases and J by 0 bases, leaving 7 bases between them. Germline-derived CDR1 and CDR2 are SGHDT and YYEEEE. There are 15 residues in the CDR3.

The chain has TRBV2 and TRBJ1-1; 8 nucleotides agree with TRBD1. Germline V lookup: CDR1 SNHLY, CDR2 FYNNEI. The CDR3 runs to 12 residues. Trimming at V came to 6 bases and at J to 4 bases, leaving 1 base not matched to a gene. The CDR3 DNA follows: TGTGCCAGCAGGACAGGGGCCACTGAAGCTTTCTTT. It yields the protein CASRTGATEAFF.

V is TRBV7-2 and J is TRBJ2-7, with 11 bases fitting TRBD1. V lost 5 bases, J lost 5 bases, and 8 bases stayed unmatched. CDR1 and CDR2 (germline): SGHTA, FQGNSA. There are 15 residues in the CDR3. The CDR3 region is CASSRKGQGVDEQYF. The CDR3 DNA sequence: TGTGCCAGCAGCCGGAAGGGACAGGGGGTCGACGAGCAGTACTTC.

The chain links TRBV5-8 to TRBJ2-6, with D possibly being TRBD1 (6 bases). V was cut by 2 bases and J by 1 base, with 7 bases left in between. This CDR3 has 15 amino acids. Germline CDR1 and CDR2: SGHTS and YDEGEE. CDR3 sequence (DNA): TGTGCCAGCAGCTTCGGGACATCTGGGGCCAACGTCCTGACTTTC. Amino acids: CASSFGTSGANVLTF.

The V gene is TRBV18, the J gene TRBJ2-1; TRBD2 matches at 8 bases. J gave up 15 bases and V 2 bases, and 15 bases lay outside the gene matches. The CDR3 loop spans 15 amino acids. Germline V gene sequence: CDR1 KGHSH, CDR2 LQKENI. This CDR3 reads CASSPTSGGDIPRFF. The CDR3 region has the DNA TGTGCCAGCTCACCAACCAGCGGGGGAGATATTCCCCGGTTCTTC.

This clone is a singleton in its sample. CDR3 residues: CASRGGVLGGYTF. CDR3 coding DNA: TGTGCCAGCAGGGGCGGGGTCCTCGGTGGCTACACCTTC. V gene TRBV28 combines with J gene TRBJ1-2; D remains unclear. The CDR3 runs to 13 residues. V lost 6 bases and J lost 7, with 15 bases in between. Germline-derived CDR1 and CDR2 are MDHEN and SYDVKM.

The V call is TRBV6-5, the J call TRBJ1-4, with D perhaps TRBD1 (6 bases). The CDR3 is 14 residues long. Germline V lookup: CDR1 MNHEY, CDR2 SVGAGI. With 6 bases removed from V and 0 bases from J, the gap between germline ends came to 8 bases. Written as DNA, the CDR3 is TGTGCCAGCAGCCACAGGGCAACTAATGAAAAACTGTTTTTT. Amino acid sequence: CASSHRATNEKLFF.

V gene TRBV7-9 combines with J gene TRBJ2-4; 7 nucleotides agree with TRBD2. The CDR3 is 19 residues long. Germline assignment: CDR1 SEHNR and CDR2 FQNEAQ (reference sequence). V lost 5 bases, J lost 1 base, and 17 bases stayed unmatched. The CDR3 protein is CASSPARKREGLAKNIQYF. CDR3 sequence (DNA): TGTGCCAGCAGCCCAGCAAGGAAGAGGGAGGGCCTGGCCAAAAACATTCAGTACTTC.

This sequence joins TRBV18 and TRBJ1-6, with D maybe TRBD1 (6 bases). V dropped 6 bases and J dropped 0 bases, with 15 bases sitting between them. Germline CDR1 reads KGHSH; CDR2 reads LQKENI. The CDR3 has 17 amino acids. The CDR3 spells CASSPRTASSYNSPLHF. CDR3 nucleotide sequence: TGTGCCAGCTCCCCAAGGACAGCGAGCTCCTATAATTCACCCCTCCACTTT.

V gene TRBV2 combines with J gene TRBJ1-2, with a possible D match to TRBD1 (6 bases). This CDR3 has 14 residues. CDR1 is SNHLY, CDR2 FYNNEI, per germline. The V end was cut by 4 bases, the J end by 4 bases, with 13 bases between. CDR3 region: CASSGTGRAYGYTF. In DNA, the CDR3 is TGTGCCAGCAGTGGTACAGGGCGGGCCTATGGCTACACCTTC.

This chain uses TRBV7-6 with TRBJ2-3; no reliable D call. Germline lookup yields CDR1 SGHVS and CDR2 FNYEAQ. Trimming took off 1 base at V and 5 bases at J, with 13 bases between the two ends. The CDR3 spans 15 residues. CDR3 sequence (DNA): TGTGCCAGCAGCTTAGTACCCAACGGTCAAGATACGCAGTATTTT. It translates to CASSLVPNGQDTQYF.

The CDR3 DNA follows: TGTGCCAGCAGCCGTTCCTATCTCCAAGAGACCCAGTACTTC. Translation: CASSRSYLQETQYF. The chain has TRBV11-1 and TRBJ2-5; D call uncertain. The CDR3 is 14 amino acids. Germline CDR1 and CDR2: SGHAT and FQDESV (reference sequence). The V and J ends lost 5 bases and 1 base respectively, with 11 bases between them.

This chain connects TRBV27 to TRBJ2-2; 9 bases fit TRBD2. This CDR3 has 16 residues. V shed 5 bases and J 5 bases; nucleotides not matched to a gene: 9. Germline V CDR1 and CDR2: MNHEY, SMNVEV (reference sequence). The CDR3 loop reads CASSKNSGSMTGELFF. The CDR3 DNA reads as TGTGCCAGCAGTAAGAATAGCGGGAGTATGACCGGGGAGCTGTTTTTT.

For the CDR3, the DNA is TGTGCCAGTCAACAAACAGGGTTTAGGGAAAAACTGTTTTTT. Protein: CASQQTGFREKLFF. The V and J genes are TRBV6-5 and TRBJ1-4; D is perhaps TRBD1 (6 bases). Between the trimmed V and J ends, which lost 9 bases and 8 bases, there was a span of 19 bases. CDR3 length equals 14 residues. CDR1 and CDR2 from the germline V gene are MNHEY and SVGAGI.

This clone has more than one count but fewer than ten. This chain joins TRBV12-3 or TRBV12-4 and TRBJ2-1, with 7 bases fitting TRBD2. This CDR3 contains 11 residues. Germline trimming cut 8 bases from V and 7 bases from J; bases unmatched to any gene: 2. DNA of the CDR3: TGTGCCAGCCTAGCGGAGAATGAGCAGTTCTTC. Translating it yields CASLAENEQFF.